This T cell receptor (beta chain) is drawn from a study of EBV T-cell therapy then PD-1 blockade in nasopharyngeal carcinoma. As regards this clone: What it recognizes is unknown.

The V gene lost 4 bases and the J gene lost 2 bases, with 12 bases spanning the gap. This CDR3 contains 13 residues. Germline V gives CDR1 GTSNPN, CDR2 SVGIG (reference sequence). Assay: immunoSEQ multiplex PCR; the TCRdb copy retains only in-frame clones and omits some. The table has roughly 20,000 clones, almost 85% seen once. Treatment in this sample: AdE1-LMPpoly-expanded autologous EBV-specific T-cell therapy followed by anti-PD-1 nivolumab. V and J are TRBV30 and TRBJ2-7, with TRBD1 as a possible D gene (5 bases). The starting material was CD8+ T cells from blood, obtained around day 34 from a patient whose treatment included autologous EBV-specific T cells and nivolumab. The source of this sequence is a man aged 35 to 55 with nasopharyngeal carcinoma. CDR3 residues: CAWNGKGTYEQYF. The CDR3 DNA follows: TGTGCCTGGAATGGGAAGGGGACCTACGAGCAGTACTTC.